The source of this T cell receptor beta chain is a study of regulatory T cells in long-lasting Graves disease. About the study: Patients met the persistent Graves' disease definition after over 5 years of antithyroid drugs with positive TSH receptor antibodies.

Study-wide findings and caveats: Patients with persistent disease shared some 2,900 public clonotypes, outpacing the 900 to 1,000 shared by new patients. TRBV28, TRBJ1-2 and TRBJ2-5 were segments that persistent disease favored.

About this clonotype: No antigen is known for it.

CDR3-region Arm-PCR and iRepertoire HTBI primers produced the TCR beta libraries. TCRdb processed the multiplex PCR reads anew with MiXCR; each CDR3 protein has one entry. The sample holds around 460,000 distinct CDR3 sequences, roughly 21% seen once. Time point noted: persistent/refractory GD, antithyroid drugs over 5 years with positive TRAb. PBMC RNA served as the TCR library source. Germline CDR1 reads MNHEY; CDR2 reads SMNVEV (reference sequence). CDR3 length: 13 amino acids. Trimming cost V 6 bases and J 0 bases, with 8 bases left between them. This TCR was sampled from a female donor with Graves disease. V is TRBV27 and J is TRBJ1-1; D unclear. Source: peripheral blood mononuclear cells (PBMCs), taken when the disease was refractory, from a patient treated with antithyroid drugs. As DNA, the CDR3 is TGTGCCAGCAGGGTCCACATGAACACTGAAGCTTTCTTT. This encodes CASRVHMNTEAFF.